One T cell receptor beta chain is described in this entry. The data stem from a study of blood T cell repertoires in COVID-19. About the research overall: The cDNA or gDNA used as material had been derived from T cells, B-cell-depleted T cells, or PBMCs.

Libraries were prepared by immunoSEQ multiplex PCR; TCRdb keeps only in-frame clonotypes and omits some of them. The table includes more than 95,000 clones, roughly four fifths detected once. This CDR3 is built from 20 residues. The sequenced sample consisted of peripheral blood. The receptor's source is a man aged 60 to 75 with acute or convalescent COVID-19. The genes are TRBV12-2 and TRBJ1-2. TRBV12-2 is designated a pseudogene. CDR3 nucleotide sequence: TGTGCAAGTCGCTTAGTAGTGTCAGTTGACTGGGGGGACCTAACTATTGGCTACACCTTC. It codes for CASRLVVSVDWGDLTIGYTF.